The 21 T cell receptor beta chains listed next were all sequenced from one sample in a study of T cell responses to AZD1222 COVID-19 vaccine. Measured with immunoSEQ multiplex PCR; TCRdb has only the in-frame clones, and not every one. This sample has roughly 70,000 clones, with 88% found just once. The sample consisted of peripheral blood, taken 28 days after the second dose of the MenACWY control vaccine. The receptors originated from an adult who received the MenACWY meningococcal vaccine as a control.

This clone has just a few counts. J is TRBJ1-1 and V is TRBV11-2; a possible D gene is TRBD1 (5 bases). The CDR3 is 16 residues long. Germline CDR1 and CDR2: SGHAT and FQNNGV. The V and J ends lost 5 bases and 4 bases respectively, with 20 bases between them. CDR3 loop: CASSLTLGVYATEAFF. CDR3 nucleotide sequence: TGTGCCAGCAGCCTAACCTTAGGGGTATACGCCACTGAAGCTTTCTTT.

The chain uses TRBV19 and TRBJ2-2; D gene unclear. Trimming removed 3 bases from V and 3 bases from J, with 8 bases in between. The CDR3 length is 14 residues. Germline-derived CDR1 and CDR2 are LNHDA and SQIVND (reference sequence). The CDR3 region is CASSITPYTGELFF. Written as DNA, the CDR3 is TGTGCCAGTAGTATCACACCATACACCGGGGAGCTGTTTTTT. The full variable domain, in which reference TRBV19 and TRBJ2-2 provide the parts outside the CDR3, is DGGITQSPKYLFRKEGQNVTLSCEQNLNHDAMYWYRQDPGQGLRLIYYSQIVNDFQKGDIAEGYSVSREKKESFPLTVTSAQKNPTAFYLCASSITPYTGELFFGEGSRLTVL.

This clone was seen only once. The chain couples TRBV28 to TRBJ1-3; no clear D gene. The V end was cut by 7 bases, the J end by 3 bases, with 10 bases between. The germline CDR1 and CDR2 sequences are MDHEN and SYDVKM. CDR3 length: 13 amino acids. The CDR3 reads CASIAPNGNTIYF. As DNA, the CDR3 is TGTGCCAGCATAGCCCCGAATGGAAACACCATATATTTT.

This sequence joins TRBV6-5 and TRBJ1-2; D gene uncertain. The CDR3 length is 14 residues. Trimming pared 8 bases from V and 1 base from J, leaving 14 bases between. CDR1 is MNHEY, CDR2 SVGAGI, per germline. In DNA form, the CDR3 reads TGTGCCAGCTATCCTCGGGGTATTAACTATGGCTACACCTTC. Amino acids: CASYPRGINYGYTF.

The chain employs TRBV6-5 and TRBJ1-2; a weak D match, TRBD1 (5 bases). This CDR3 has 14 amino acids. Trimming stripped 0 bases from V and 8 bases from J, with 13 bases between. Per the germline V gene, CDR1 is MNHEY and CDR2 is SVGAGI. CDR3 sequence: CASSYSGQGGGYTF. The CDR3 DNA is TGTGCCAGCAGTTACTCTGGGCAGGGAGGAGGCTACACCTTC.

The V gene is TRBV4-1, the J gene TRBJ1-2; D ambiguous. CDR3 size: 14 residues. The ends were cut back, 0 bases at V and 8 bases at J, with 13 bases in the middle. Looked up from germline, CDR1 is MGHRA and CDR2 is YSYEKL. The CDR3 here is CASSQDGSLWGYTF. For the CDR3, the DNA is TGCGCCAGCAGCCAAGACGGATCTCTCTGGGGCTACACCTTC.

The CDR3, as DNA: TGCGCCAGCAGCCCGGAAGCCCATGTACGGTGGCAGTACTTC. Translated, it gives CASSPEAHVRWQYF. This chain links TRBV5-1 with TRBJ2-7, with D hard to call. The length of the CDR3 is 14 residues. V lost 4 bases and J 9 bases, leaving 20 bases between the germline ends. Germline-derived CDR1 and CDR2 are SGHRS and YFSETQ. Variable domain in full (rest from reference TRBV5-1 and TRBJ2-7): KAGVTQTPRYLIKTRGQQVTLSCSPISGHRSVSWYQQTPGQGLQFLFEYFSETQRNKGNFPGRFSGRQFSNSRSEMNVSTLELGDSALYLCASSPEAHVRWQYFGPGTRLTVT.

The chain combines TRBV5-1 with TRBJ2-1; D is ambiguous. V was cut by 7 bases and J by 5 bases, with 13 bases left in between. Germline V CDR1 and CDR2: SGHRS, YFSETQ. This CDR3 spans 13 amino acids. As DNA, the CDR3 is TGCGCCAGCCGTGTGGGCATCCACAATGAGCAGTTCTTC. It encodes CASRVGIHNEQFF. The whole variable domain, filled in from reference TRBV5-1 and TRBJ2-1, reads KAGVTQTPRYLIKTRGQQVTLSCSPISGHRSVSWYQQTPGQGLQFLFEYFSETQRNKGNFPGRFSGRQFSNSRSEMNVSTLELGDSALYLCASRVGIHNEQFFGPGTRLTVL.

The chain employs TRBV7-8 and TRBJ1-1; TRBD1 might be the D (6 bases). Per the germline V gene, CDR1 is SGHVS and CDR2 is FQNEAQ. V lost 3 bases, J lost 1 base, and 12 bases lay in between. This CDR3 spans 15 amino acids. The CDR3 reads CASSLAGAGNTEAFF. The CDR3 bases are TGTGCCAGCAGCTTGGCGGGGGCCGGGAACACTGAAGCTTTCTTT.

The chain links TRBV3-1 (or the pseudogene TRBV3-2) to TRBJ1-2; no definite D call. Trimming cost V 0 bases and J 8 bases, with 19 bases left between them. Germline V CDR1 and CDR2: LGHDT, YNNKEL (reference sequence). This CDR3 region has 16 residues. CDR3 nucleotide sequence: TGTGCCAGCAGCCAAGATCCCTGGGTCGTCCGAGGAGGCTACACCTTC. Translating it yields CASSQDPWVVRGGYTF.

The chain has TRBV29-1 and TRBJ1-3; D gene unclear. The CDR3 sequence is 13 residues long. Germline values: CDR1 SQVTM, CDR2 ANQGSEA. Trimming cost V 5 bases and J 4 bases, with 12 bases left between them. The CDR3, as DNA: TGCAGCGTTCAGCTTGGAGGGGGAAACACCATATATTTT. Amino acid sequence: CSVQLGGGNTIYF.

V gene TRBV28 combines with J gene TRBJ1-2, with D perhaps matching TRBD1 (6 bases). Trimming left V 3 bases short and J 5 bases short, with 10 bases between. Germline CDR1 reads MDHEN; CDR2 reads SYDVKM. The CDR3 contains 13 residues. The CDR3 protein is CASSFGQSYGYTF. CDR3 sequence (DNA): TGTGCCAGCAGTTTCGGACAGTCTTATGGCTACACCTTC.

The chain links TRBV2 to TRBJ2-7; D possibly corresponds to TRBD2 (6 bases). The CDR3 totals 13 residues. V was cut by 1 base and J by 6 bases, with 10 bases left in between. Looked up from germline, CDR1 is SNHLY and CDR2 is FYNNEI. The CDR3 nucleotides are TGTGCCAGCAGTGAAGTCGCGGGAACCGAGCAGTACTTC. This translates into CASSEVAGTEQYF.

V and J are TRBV2 and TRBJ1-4; 8 bases match TRBD1. After removal of 3 bases from V and 7 bases from J, the junction contained 10 bases not matched to a gene. The CDR3 extends over 16 amino acids. The germline CDR1 and CDR2 sequences are SNHLY and FYNNEI. The CDR3 loop is CASSETRRTGREKLFF. The CDR3 DNA sequence: TGTGCCAGCAGTGAGACAAGGAGGACAGGGCGTGAAAAACTGTTTTTT.

This chain uses TRBV19 with TRBJ1-4, with 7 positions matching TRBD1. The CDR3 is 16 residues long. Germline V lookup: CDR1 LNHDA, CDR2 SQIVND (reference sequence). V shed 6 bases, J shed 0 bases, and the junction held 7 bases outside the gene matches. The CDR3 loop is CASRQQGTATNEKLFF. The CDR3 DNA sequence: TGTGCCAGTAGGCAACAGGGGACAGCAACTAATGAAAAACTGTTTTTT.

The chain recombines TRBV9 with TRBJ1-2; TRBD1 agrees at 10 bases. V gave up 4 bases and J gave up 2 bases; unmatched junction bases: 8. Germline V gene sequence: CDR1 SGDLS, CDR2 YYNGEE. The CDR3 is made up of 16 amino acids. This CDR3 is CASSPDGTGANYGYTF. As DNA, the CDR3 is TGTGCCAGCAGCCCCGATGGGACAGGGGCAAACTATGGCTACACCTTC.

The rearrangement uses TRBV30 and TRBJ2-7, with D perhaps matching TRBD1 or TRBD2 (6 bases each). The CDR3 extends over 12 amino acids. V shed 5 bases and J shed 2 bases, with 10 bases lying between them. Germline CDR1 reads GTSNPN; CDR2 reads SVGIG (reference sequence). CDR3 in amino acids: CAWGRGPYEQYF. Here the CDR3 DNA reads TGTGCCTGGGGTCGGGGGCCCTACGAGCAGTACTTC. Supplemented by reference TRBV30 and TRBJ2-7, the full variable domain reads SQTIHQWPATLVQPVGSPLSLECTVEGTSNPNLYWYRQAAGRGLQLLFYSVGIGQISSEVPQNLSASRPQDRQFILSSKKLLLSDSGFYLCAWGRGPYEQYFGPGTRLTVT.

The chain has TRBV2 and TRBJ1-2, with a possible D match to TRBD1 (6 bases). The CDR3 sequence is 13 residues long. Germline-derived CDR1 and CDR2 are SNHLY and FYNNEI. Trimming removed 6 bases at V and 6 bases at J, with 14 bases between. The CDR3 bases are TGTGCCAGCAGGCAGGACAGTAGGAATGGCTACACCTTC. Translated, it gives CASRQDSRNGYTF.

The genes are TRBV7-9 and TRBJ2-7; D gene ambiguous. Germline V lookup: CDR1 SEHNR, CDR2 FQNEAQ (reference sequence). V was trimmed by 3 bases and J by 2 bases, leaving 11 bases between them. The CDR3 totals 14 residues. This chain's CDR3 is CASSFQGSPYEQYF. CDR3 coding DNA: TGTGCCAGCAGCTTTCAAGGGTCTCCCTACGAGCAGTACTTC.

The rearrangement links TRBV18 to TRBJ2-2; D might be TRBD2 (5 bases). Germline lookup yields CDR1 KGHSH and CDR2 LQKENI. The CDR3 spans 14 residues. Trimming pared 4 bases from V and 5 bases from J, leaving 11 bases between. CDR3 sequence reads: CASSLRTDTGELFF. CDR3 nucleotide sequence: TGTGCCAGCTCACTCCGGACTGATACCGGGGAGCTGTTTTTT.

The chain employs TRBV29-1 and TRBJ2-1, with D perhaps being TRBD1 or TRBD2 (7 bases each). Germline CDR1 is SQVTM and CDR2 is ANQGSEA. V lost 5 bases to trimming and J lost 4 bases, with 21 bases between them. The CDR3 extends over 16 amino acids. In nucleotides, the CDR3 is TGCAGCGTTCAGGGGGGGGAATGGGCCTCTTACAATGAGCAGTTCTTC. Protein product: CSVQGGEWASYNEQFF.